This TCR beta chain was sequenced during a study of blood T cell repertoires in COVID-19. The CDR3 runs to 16 residues. From germline, CDR1 is SEHNR and CDR2 FQNEAQ (reference sequence). The ends were cut back, 1 base at V and 3 bases at J, with 14 bases in the middle. As processed by the authors: The assay estimated nucleated cells by amplifying reference gene primers. TCRdb keeps only in-frame clones here, not all; method: immunoSEQ multiplex PCR. V and J calls and clone size come straight from that table; D and trimming were deduced from the DNA. The table lists approximately 240,000 clones, 70% to 90% of them singletons.

This receptor was obtained from a man aged 45-65 years who had recovered from COVID-19. Input material: peripheral blood. V usage is TRBV7-9 and J usage is TRBJ2-3; perhaps TRBD2 as D (6 bases). Written as DNA, the CDR3 is TGTGCCAGCAGCTTAGGGGGAGGTGGAGCGACAGATACGCAGTATTTT. Its protein is CASSLGGGGATDTQYF. Based on the CDR3 plus reference TRBV7-9 and TRBJ2-3, the full variable domain is DTGVSQNPRHKITKRGQNVTFRCDPISEHNRLYWYRQTLGQGPEFLTYFQNEAQLEKSRLLSDRFSAERPKGSFSTLEIQRTEQGDSAMYLCASSLGGGGATDTQYFGPGTRLTVL.